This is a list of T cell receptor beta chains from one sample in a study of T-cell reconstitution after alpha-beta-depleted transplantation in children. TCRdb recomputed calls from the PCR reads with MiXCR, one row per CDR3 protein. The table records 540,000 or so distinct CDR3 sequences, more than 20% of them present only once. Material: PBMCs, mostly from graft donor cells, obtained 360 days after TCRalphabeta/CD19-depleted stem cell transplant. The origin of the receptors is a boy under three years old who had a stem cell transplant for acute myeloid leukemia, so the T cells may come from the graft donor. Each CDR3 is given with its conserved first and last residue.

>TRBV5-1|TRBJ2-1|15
CASSLGTIANNEQFF
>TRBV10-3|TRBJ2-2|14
CASLGGPDTGELFF
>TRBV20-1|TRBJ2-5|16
CSARPRGGGGYETQYF
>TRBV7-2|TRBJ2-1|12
CASSFSLGEQFF
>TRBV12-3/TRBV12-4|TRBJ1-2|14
CASSHIDREYGYTF
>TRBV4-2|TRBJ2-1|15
CASSQGTGGGNEQFF
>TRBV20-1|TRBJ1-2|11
CSARDLDGYTF
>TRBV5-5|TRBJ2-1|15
CASSLLESSYNEQFF
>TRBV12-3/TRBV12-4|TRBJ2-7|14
CASTEGYKSYEQYF
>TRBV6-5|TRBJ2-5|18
CASSSGTGAWGAQETQYF
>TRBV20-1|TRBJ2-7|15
CSARDDREGPYEQYF
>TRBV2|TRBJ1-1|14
CASGGGRLNTEAFF
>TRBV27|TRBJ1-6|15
CASSLGVRNNSPLHF
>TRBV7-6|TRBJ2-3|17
CASSSRTGYYRTDTQYF
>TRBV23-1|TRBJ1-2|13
CASSQSREDGYTF
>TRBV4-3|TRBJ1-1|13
CASAQGPDTEAFF
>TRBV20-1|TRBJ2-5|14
CSARSTGAGETQYF
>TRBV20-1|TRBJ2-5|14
CSARLPGGKETQYF
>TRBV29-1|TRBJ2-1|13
CSVDRGGAHEQFF
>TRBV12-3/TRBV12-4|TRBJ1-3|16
CASSFSGTGLTNTIYF
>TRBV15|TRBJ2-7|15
CATSTGLAHSYEQYF
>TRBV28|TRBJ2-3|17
CASSFIPGVGGTDTQYF
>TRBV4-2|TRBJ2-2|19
CASSQRVGQGGPNTGELFF
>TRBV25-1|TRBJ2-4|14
CASSLSDTTNIQYF
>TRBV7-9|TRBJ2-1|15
CASSTASGGLREQFF
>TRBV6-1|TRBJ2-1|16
CASRGTSGGASNEQFF
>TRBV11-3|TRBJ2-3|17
CASSLDPPRTSTDTQYF
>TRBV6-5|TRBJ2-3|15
CASSYGVGATDTQYF
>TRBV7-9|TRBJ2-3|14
CASSLVASWDTQYF
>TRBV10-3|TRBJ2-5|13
CAIRRDSQETQYF
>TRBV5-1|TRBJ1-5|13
CASSLWWGQPQHF
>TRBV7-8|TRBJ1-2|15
CASSLGSGGLDGYTF
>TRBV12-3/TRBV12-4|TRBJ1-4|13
CASSLGKNEKLFF
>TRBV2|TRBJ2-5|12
CATSDSGETQYF
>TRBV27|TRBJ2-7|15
CASSTTGTGFHEQYF
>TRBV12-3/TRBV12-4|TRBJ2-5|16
CASSSRAGAWGETQYF
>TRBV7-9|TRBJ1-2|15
CASSLLDRGNYGYTF
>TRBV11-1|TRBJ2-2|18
CASSPRQGAYEDTGELFF
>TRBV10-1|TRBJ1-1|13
CASSEAGSSEAFF
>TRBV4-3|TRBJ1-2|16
CASSQAQDRGNYGYTF
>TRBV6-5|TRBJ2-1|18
CASSSAYTDRDSYNEQFF